This T cell receptor beta chain was recovered during a study of OX40 agonist ivuxolimab in advanced cancers. In the study overall: Ivuxolimab was an agonistic, fully human IgG2 monoclonal antibody directed against OX40 (CD134), a costimulatory receptor. Intravenous ivuxolimab was administered to patients every 2 weeks at six dose levels: 0.01, 0.1, 0.3, 1.5, 3 and 10 mg/kg. Of the approximately 53 patients in dose escalation, around 19 had hepatocellular carcinoma, about 15 had melanoma, 9 had renal cell carcinoma and 9 had head and neck cancer. In the dose-escalation cohort, 70% to 85% of patients were male, and the mean age was approximately 55 years, with a range of roughly 20 to 80. Patients were allowed to have had prior anti-PD-1, anti-PD-L1 or anti-CTLA-4 therapy, and more than 30% of the dose-escalation patients had previously received checkpoint inhibitors. Three dose-escalation patients achieved partial responses, one with hepatocellular carcinoma and two with cutaneous melanoma. Peripheral TCRbeta sequencing aimed to test whether ivuxolimab altered TCR sequence diversity and caused clonal T-cell expansion. The paper describes the monotherapy dose-escalation part (N = 52 patients) of the phase I trial of ivuxolimab.

The V end loses 3 bases and the J end loses 7 bases, and a stretch of 16 bases separates them. The CDR3 spans 14 residues, from the cysteine through the phenylalanine. This entry keeps only the CDR3 DNA: 42 bases, framed from base 1. CDR1 SGHDT and CDR2 YYEEEE were looked up in the germline V gene. Overall study outcomes, separate from this receptor: The antigen specificity of the clonally expanded peripheral T cells was not determined. Low levels of normalized T-cell clonal expansion were also seen in some nonresponding patients. After ivuxolimab, more expanded clones were found on average in CD8+ T cells than in CD4+ T cells. At doses from 0.1 to 3.0 mg/kg, clonal expansion was seen in both CD4+ and CD8+ blood T cells between baseline and week 6. In the 0.1-3.0 mg/kg groups, partial responders had among the lowest normalized peripheral clonal expansion, particularly in CD8+ T cells.

The trial excluded patients who had a history of autoimmune disease or were on systemic immunosuppression. Peripheral blood for TCR sequencing was drawn from every dose cohort at baseline, at cycle 4 day 1 and at cycle 7 day 1. The samples were taken from a phase I, first-in-human, multicenter, open-label dose-escalation trial of ivuxolimab. Adults with locally advanced or metastatic melanoma, renal cell, hepatocellular, or head and neck squamous cell carcinoma were enrolled in the trial. Before TCR sequencing, CD4+ and CD8+ T cells were separately sorted from peripheral blood. Genomic DNA was extracted from sorted cells for sequencing of the TCRbeta CDR3 region. The immunoSEQ Assay was used for sequencing of TCRbeta CDR3 regions. TCRdb carries this immuneACCESS record with in-frame sequences only. Its versions omit some clonotypes, under half of them owing to an unresolved V gene in the studies checked, with the rest unexplained. The sample table shows about 100,000 clones, and over 75% are seen once. About 0.29% of the sample goes to the ten largest clones.

Notes on this clone: What this receptor recognizes is not known. Nothing much larger sits one base from this clone, and base qualities are not available.

This sample comprised CD4+ or CD8+ T cells sorted from blood, obtained in a trial of the OX40 agonist ivuxolimab. The sequence derives from an adult with an advanced solid tumor such as melanoma, head and neck, liver or kidney cancer. This chain joins TRBV5-6 to TRBJ1-2; no D segment can be confidently identified. For the CDR3, the sequence is CASSSSPNTFGYTF. The DNA is as follows: TGTGCCAGCAGCTCATCCCCAAATACGTTTGGCTACACCTTC.